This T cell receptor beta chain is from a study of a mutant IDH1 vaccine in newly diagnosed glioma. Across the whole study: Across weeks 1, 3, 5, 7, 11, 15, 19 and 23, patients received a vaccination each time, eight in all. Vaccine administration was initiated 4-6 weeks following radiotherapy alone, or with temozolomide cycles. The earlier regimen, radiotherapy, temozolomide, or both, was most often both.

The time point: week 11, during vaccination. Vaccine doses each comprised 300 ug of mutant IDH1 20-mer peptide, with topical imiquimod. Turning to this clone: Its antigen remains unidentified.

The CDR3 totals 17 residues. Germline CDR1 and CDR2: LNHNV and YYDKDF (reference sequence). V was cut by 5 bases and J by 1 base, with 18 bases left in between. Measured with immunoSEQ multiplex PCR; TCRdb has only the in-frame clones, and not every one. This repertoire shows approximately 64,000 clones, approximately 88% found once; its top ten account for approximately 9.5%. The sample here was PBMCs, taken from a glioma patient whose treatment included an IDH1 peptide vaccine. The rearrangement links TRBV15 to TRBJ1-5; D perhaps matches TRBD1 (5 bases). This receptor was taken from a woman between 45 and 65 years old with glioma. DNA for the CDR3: TGTGCCACCAGCCCGACCCGTTCGGGGGGAAGCAATCAGCCCCAGCATTTT. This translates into CATSPTRSGGSNQPQHF.